What follows are 4 T cell receptor beta chains derived from one specimen sequenced in a study of CD8 T cells in Susac syndrome. Random hexamers were used to reverse transcribe the RNA input (about 0.45 to 1 ug). From the immunoSEQ multiplex PCR reads, TCRdb called clonotypes with MiXCR, one entry per CDR3 protein. The repertoire holds approximately 270,000 distinct CDR3 sequences, with 93% as singletons. Specimen: CD4+ T cells from PBMCs. These receptor sequences come from a human donor with multiple sclerosis.

The rearrangement uses TRBV6-5 and TRBJ2-4; D possibly corresponds to TRBD1 (5 bases). CDR3 length equals 17 residues. Germline V lookup: CDR1 MNHEY, CDR2 SVGAGI. V lost 2 bases, J lost 5 bases, and 19 bases lay in between. The CDR3 loop is CASSYGPGPGVQNIQYF. The CDR3 DNA sequence: TGTGCCAGCAGTTACGGACCAGGGCCAGGTGTGCAAAACATTCAGTACTTC.

This clonotype was counted a single time. The chain is built from TRBV9 and TRBJ2-2; D possibly corresponds to TRBD2 (6 bases). The CDR3 is made up of 18 amino acids. V was pared by 0 bases and J by 3 bases, with 18 bases between. Germline CDR1 and CDR2: SGDLS and YYNGEE. CDR3 protein: CASSVALPGGPDTGELFF. Here the CDR3 DNA reads TGTGCCAGCAGCGTAGCTCTCCCCGGAGGGCCTGACACCGGGGAGCTGTTTTTT. The full variable domain, completed using reference TRBV9 and TRBJ2-2, is DSGVTQTPKHLITATGQRVTLRCSPRSGDLSVYWYQQSLDQGLQFLIQYYNGEERAKGNILERFSAQQFPDLHSELNLSSLELGDSALYFCASSVALPGGPDTGELFFGEGSRLTVL.

The gene calls are TRBV27 and TRBJ1-6; possibly TRBD1 for D (5 bases). This CDR3 has 14 amino acids. The V gene lost 7 bases and the J gene lost 9 bases, with 16 bases spanning the gap. In germline, CDR1 is MNHEY, CDR2 SMNVEV (reference sequence). DNA for the CDR3: TGTGCCAGCACGAGACCAGGGCAGGGTTCACCCCTCCACTTT. Translation gives CASTRPGQGSPLHF.

The chain is built from TRBV29-1 and TRBJ2-5; 9 nucleotides agree with TRBD2. Per the germline V gene, CDR1 is SQVTM and CDR2 is ANQGSEA. The CDR3 has 16 amino acids. Trimming cost V 6 bases and J 0 bases; bases outside gene matches: 11. CDR3 in amino acids: CSVSGKLAGYQETQYF. In DNA form, the CDR3 reads TGCAGCGTCTCTGGGAAACTAGCGGGTTACCAAGAGACCCAGTACTTC.